The 30 T cell receptor beta chains given below trace back to one sample, sequenced in a study of T-cell reconstitution after alpha-beta-depleted transplantation in children (dated by TCRdb to the mid-2010s). Library creation used PCR. Data came from an Illumina HiSeq 2500. To normalize quantification of the TCRbeta repertoire, the TCR libraries were built with molecular barcoding that relied on unique molecular identifiers. The raw public reads went through TCRdb reprocessing: fastp at Q25, MiXCR clone calling, in-frame beta chains kept. Identical CDR3 protein sequences are pooled into one entry, listed with their most common genes and DNA. The sample includes about 610,000 distinct CDR3 sequences, with roughly 10% observed a single time. The ten largest make up about 4.2% of the sample. This sample comprised PBMCs from the stem cell graft donor, obtained from the stem cell graft. These receptors were collected from a human donor who donated a stem cell graft to a child with acute myeloid leukemia.

This clonotype was detected only a few times. Here the CDR3 reads CAIRGPYTDTQYF. The DNA for the CDR3 is TGTGCCATCAGGGGGCCCTACACAGATACGCAGTATTTT. The rearrangement uses TRBV10-3 and TRBJ2-3; a weak D match, TRBD1 (5 bases). The CDR3 sequence is 13 residues long. Per the germline V gene, CDR1 is ENHRY and CDR2 is SYGVKD. The germline V and J ends were trimmed by 6 bases and 2 bases, with 9 bases remaining between them.

The J gene is TRBJ2-7, the V gene TRBV11-1; D might be TRBD1 (6 bases). Germline V gives CDR1 SGHAT, CDR2 FQDESV (reference sequence). V was cut by 6 bases and J by 1 base, with 31 bases left in between. This CDR3 region has 20 residues. CDR3 sequence (DNA): TGTGCCAGCAGTCCCGTGGGGGCTAGCACTCTCAGAATACAATCCTACGAGCAGTACTTC. It encodes CASSPVGASTLRIQSYEQYF.

This clonotype was counted a few times. The chain joins TRBV3-1 to TRBJ2-1; 10 positions match TRBD2. This CDR3 has 16 residues. Germline V gene sequence: CDR1 LGHDT, CDR2 YNNKEL (reference sequence). The junction had 9 bases not matched to a gene; V was cut back by 3 bases and J by 7 bases. CDR3 sequence reads: CASSQNRAGGVNEQFF. The DNA for the CDR3 is TGTGCCAGCAGCCAGAACAGAGCGGGAGGGGTTAATGAGCAGTTCTTC.

This clonotype was picked up one time. This may be a read error: a much more frequent sequence differs by one nucleotide. The chain has TRBV11-2 and TRBJ2-3, with 12 bases aligning to TRBD2. Germline V lookup: CDR1 SGHAT, CDR2 FQNNGV. The CDR3 covers 17 residues. This CDR3 is CSSSLEASGRGTDTQYF. As DNA, the CDR3 is TGTTCCAGCAGCTTAGAGGCTAGCGGGAGGGGAACAGATACGCAGTATTTT.

This sequence joins TRBV5-1 and TRBJ2-7; 12 bases map to TRBD2. Germline loops: CDR1 SGHRS, CDR2 YFSETQ. The V and J ends lost 1 base and 3 bases, in that order; junction bases with no gene match: 8. This CDR3 has 17 amino acids. In nucleotides, the CDR3 is TGCGCCAGCAGCTTGAGCGGACTAGCGGGAAACTTCTACGAGCAGTACTTC. Its protein is CASSLSGLAGNFYEQYF.

This clonotype occurred many times. In DNA, the CDR3 is TGCAGTGGGACTAGCGGATCATCTAGCACAGATACGCAGTATTTT. Translated: CSGTSGSSSTDTQYF. This chain joins TRBV20-1 and TRBJ2-3; 10 nucleotides align to TRBD2. This CDR3 spans 15 amino acids. After removal of 7 bases from V and 0 bases from J, the junction contained 7 bases not matched to a gene. The V gene's germline CDR1 is DFQATT and CDR2 SNEGSKA (reference sequence).

The CDR3 is CASSGGTGVEKLFF. Written as DNA, the CDR3 is TGCGCCAGCAGCGGGGGGACAGGAGTCGAAAAACTGTTTTTT. This chain uses TRBV5-1 with TRBJ1-4; 8 bases agree with TRBD1. Unmatched junction bases numbered 7, after V lost 4 bases and J lost 8 bases. CDR1 is SGHRS and CDR2 is YFSETQ in the germline V gene. The CDR3 has 14 amino acids.

The chain is built from TRBV4-3 and TRBJ1-2; D is possibly TRBD1 (5 bases). V lost 0 bases to trimming and J lost 8 bases, with 13 bases between them. This CDR3 has 14 amino acids. Germline V lookup: CDR1 LGHNA, CDR2 YSLEER. This chain's CDR3 is CASSQDSQGIGYTF. CDR3 coding DNA: TGCGCCAGCAGCCAAGATAGCCAGGGTATCGGCTACACCTTC.

Only a few counts were recorded for this clonotype. The J gene is TRBJ2-3, the V gene TRBV6-6; TRBD2 agrees at 7 bases. V was pared by 7 bases and J by 4 bases, with 5 bases of the junction left unmatched. Germline CDR1 is MNHNY and CDR2 is SVGAGI (reference sequence). The CDR3 runs to 13 residues. The CDR3: CASTKAGSDTQYF. The CDR3 coding sequence is TGTGCCAGCACCAAAGCGGGATCAGATACGCAGTATTTT.

This clonotype was counted only a few times. V is TRBV3-1 and J is TRBJ2-7, with D possibly being TRBD2 (6 bases). V was trimmed by 1 base and J by 0 bases, leaving 10 bases between them. CDR3 size: 15 residues. Germline V CDR1 and CDR2: LGHDT, YNNKEL (reference sequence). CDR3 region: CASSQGLVGSYEQYF. For the CDR3, the DNA is TGTGCCAGCAGCCAAGGACTAGTCGGCTCCTACGAGCAGTACTTC.

V gene TRBV7-2 combines with J gene TRBJ2-5, with 8 bases that match TRBD1. The CDR3 spans 17 residues. Per germline, CDR1 SGHTA and CDR2 FQGNSA. With V trimmed by 6 bases and J by 1 base, 13 bases remained unmatched. The CDR3 coding sequence is TGTGCCAGCAGGGGATCTTTCGGGACAGGCCCCCAAGAGACCCAGTACTTC. This translates into CASRGSFGTGPQETQYF.

This clonotype has a count of ten or more. The genes are TRBV11-2 and TRBJ1-1; 7 positions match TRBD1. The CDR3 totals 13 residues. Germline trimming cut 5 bases from V and 7 bases from J; bases unmatched to any gene: 7. The germline V gene has CDR1 SGHAT and CDR2 FQNNGV. In DNA form, the CDR3 reads TGTGCCAGCAGCCAAGCAGGGGGAATTGAAGCTTTCTTT. Its protein product is CASSQAGGIEAFF.

This chain joins TRBV28 and TRBJ2-3; 7 nucleotides match TRBD1. The CDR3 has 13 amino acids. The germline V gene has CDR1 MDHEN and CDR2 SYDVKM. Trimming at V came to 9 bases and at J to 8 bases, leaving 11 bases not matched to a gene. CDR3: CASPRQGSGTQYF. CDR3 DNA: TGTGCCAGTCCAAGACAGGGCTCGGGTACGCAGTATTTT.

This clonotype was seen many times. V is TRBV20-1 and J is TRBJ2-7, with 9 positions matching TRBD2. There are 16 residues in the CDR3. Germline assignment: CDR1 DFQATT and CDR2 SNEGSKA (reference sequence). V lost 4 bases, J lost 7 bases, and 17 bases stayed unmatched. The chain's CDR3 is CSANGRGGRAYWEQYF. CDR3 in DNA: TGCAGTGCTAACGGCCGAGGCGGGAGGGCCTACTGGGAGCAGTACTTC.

The chain links TRBV5-1 to TRBJ1-1; possibly TRBD1 for D (5 bases). This CDR3 is 15 amino acids long. Trimming shortened V by 2 bases and J by 1 base, and 12 bases separated the two germline ends. Germline V gene data show CDR1 as SGHRS and CDR2 as YFSETQ. This chain's CDR3 is CASSLQAAANTEAFF. Here the CDR3 DNA reads TGCGCCAGCAGCTTACAGGCAGCCGCGAACACTGAAGCTTTCTTT.

The chain has TRBV7-9 and TRBJ2-7; 9 nucleotides agree with TRBD2. Trimming at V came to 5 bases and at J to 2 bases, leaving 7 bases not matched to a gene. The CDR3 runs to 15 residues. Germline assignment: CDR1 SEHNR and CDR2 FQNEAQ (reference sequence). CDR3 nucleotides: TGTGCCAGCAGCCCGGGACTAGCTCCTACCTACGAGCAGTACTTC. Protein: CASSPGLAPTYEQYF.

This clonotype was counted between two and nine times. The genes are TRBV5-1 and TRBJ2-7; D possibly matches TRBD1 or TRBD2 (7 bases each). The germline CDR1 and CDR2 sequences are SGHRS and YFSETQ. This CDR3 is 14 amino acids long. V gave up 5 bases and J gave up 5 bases, with 17 bases separating them. For the CDR3, the DNA is TGCGCCAGCAGTACCGGGGGAGGGGGCAACGAGCAGTACTTC. It translates to CASSTGGGGNEQYF.

The sample holds a few counts of this clonotype. The chain links TRBV20-1 to TRBJ2-3; 7 bases line up with TRBD1. The CDR3 is 14 amino acids. Per germline, CDR1 DFQATT and CDR2 SNEGSKA (reference sequence). After removal of 5 bases from V and 5 bases from J, the junction contained 10 bases not matched to a gene. CDR3 loop: CSAVGGVLGDTQYF. The DNA of the CDR3 is TGCAGTGCTGTAGGGGGCGTCTTAGGAGATACGCAGTATTTT.

This clonotype was detected only a few times. V and J are TRBV12-3 or TRBV12-4 and TRBJ2-7; the D gene could be TRBD1 or TRBD2 (5 bases each). CDR3 length: 15 residues. Trimming took off 6 bases at V and 5 bases at J, with 20 bases between the two ends. CDR3 bases: TGTGCCAGCAGCCTGGGGCGAGGGAAGGGCCACGAGCAGTACTTC. This gives the protein CASSLGRGKGHEQYF.

In DNA form, the CDR3 reads TGTGCCAGCAGCTTCGGTGGGGATGGTCAGCCCCAGCATTTT. Residues: CASSFGGDGQPQHF. The V and J genes are TRBV7-6 and TRBJ1-5; D not resolved. Trimming removed 3 bases from V and 6 bases from J, with 12 bases in between. The CDR3 spans 14 residues. CDR1 is SGHVS and CDR2 is FNYEAQ in the germline V gene.

The table lists this clonotype with a few counts. The J gene is TRBJ2-1, the V gene TRBV7-9; D perhaps matches TRBD2 (6 bases). The V gene's germline CDR1 is SEHNR and CDR2 FQNEAQ (reference sequence). This CDR3 spans 13 amino acids. Trimming took off 4 bases at V and 8 bases at J, with 12 bases between the two ends. The CDR3: CASSYTLADEQFF. The CDR3 DNA sequence: TGTGCCAGCAGCTATACACTAGCTGATGAGCAGTTCTTC.

This clonotype was counted between two and nine times. The chain uses TRBV20-1 and TRBJ2-7, with 7 bases fitting TRBD1. Germline values: CDR1 DFQATT, CDR2 SNEGSKA (reference sequence). The V gene end was trimmed by 1 base and the J gene end by 6 bases; junction bases not matched to a gene: 12. The CDR3 spans 15 residues. The CDR3 region is CSARGLRDRDGEQYF. The CDR3 region has the DNA TGCAGTGCTAGAGGTCTCCGTGACAGGGATGGCGAGCAGTACTTC.

This clonotype was seen a few times. The gene calls are TRBV21-1 and TRBJ2-3. TRBV21-1 is listed as a pseudogene. This CDR3 is built from 13 residues. The CDR3 loop is CASSKGAGDTQYF. The DNA of the CDR3 is TGTGCCAGCAGCAAAGGGGCAGGAGATACGCAGTATTTT.

This chain joins TRBV12-3 or TRBV12-4 and TRBJ2-4; the D gene could be TRBD1 or TRBD2 (5 bases each). The CDR3 spans 16 residues. V was cut by 1 base and J by 2 bases, with 12 bases left in between. The CDR3: CASSLDGAGPKNIQYF. CDR3 bases: TGTGCCAGCAGTTTAGATGGGGCGGGCCCCAAAAACATTCAGTACTTC.

This rearrangement joins TRBV20-1 to TRBJ1-1; D possibly corresponds to TRBD1 (6 bases). CDR1 is DFQATT, CDR2 SNEGSKA, per germline (reference sequence). V was trimmed by 5 bases and J by 3 bases, leaving 16 bases between them. There are 14 residues in the CDR3. Written as DNA, the CDR3 is TGCAGTGCTCCTCGGGCGGGGGCGGACACTGAAGCTTTCTTT. Translation gives CSAPRAGADTEAFF.

This clonotype was detected only a few times. This rearrangement joins TRBV27 to TRBJ2-7, with 10 bases that match TRBD1. The V gene's germline CDR1 is MNHEY and CDR2 SMNVEV (reference sequence). J lost 5 bases, V lost 3 bases, and 10 bases had no gene match. The CDR3 is 16 residues long. The CDR3 DNA reads as TGTGCCAGCAGTTTGAGACCGGGACAGGGGTACAACGAGCAGTACTTC. This codes for CASSLRPGQGYNEQYF.

This clonotype showed up just a few times. The chain links TRBV27 to TRBJ1-5, with 7 bases matching TRBD1. J lost 5 bases, V lost 3 bases, and 19 bases had no gene match. The length of the CDR3 is 19 residues. The germline CDR1 and CDR2 sequences are MNHEY and SMNVEV (reference sequence). The CDR3: CASSFQGGVGSSGDQPQHF. The CDR3 DNA is TGTGCCAGCAGTTTTCAGGGGGGGGTCGGATCTTCAGGGGATCAGCCCCAGCATTTT.

The rearrangement joins TRBV6-4 to TRBJ2-1; D assignment may be TRBD1 or TRBD2 (5 bases each). Per the germline V gene, CDR1 is MRHNA and CDR2 is SNTAGT. V lost 4 bases to trimming and J lost 5 bases, with 18 bases between them. CDR3 length: 16 residues. DNA of the CDR3: TGTGCCAGCAGTGCAGGGCCAGCGGCCGGTAACAATGAGCAGTTCTTC. Protein: CASSAGPAAGNNEQFF.

This clonotype has just a few counts. This chain connects TRBV12-3 or TRBV12-4 to TRBJ2-3; the D gene could be TRBD1 or TRBD2 (5 bases each). The CDR3 loop spans 14 amino acids. V shed 7 bases and J shed 6 bases, with 17 bases lying between them. CDR3 loop: CASISGAGVDTQYF. CDR3 DNA: TGTGCCAGCATCTCCGGGGCGGGTGTGGATACGCAGTATTTT.

J is TRBJ1-2 and V is TRBV27; TRBD1 matches at 7 bases. J gave up 0 bases and V 4 bases, and 11 bases lay outside the gene matches. This CDR3 region has 17 residues. The germline gives CDR1 MNHEY, CDR2 SMNVEV (reference sequence). CDR3 region: CASSSTTNRGTNYGYTF. CDR3 DNA sequence: TGTGCCAGCAGTTCCACTACAAACAGGGGTACTAACTATGGCTACACCTTC.